Below, one TCR beta chain is given with its context. Germline V gene data show CDR1 as MDHEN and CDR2 as SYDVKM. The CDR3 extends over 16 amino acids. V trimming: 7 bases; J trimming: 2 bases; junction bases outside the gene matches: 11. Data came from immunoSEQ multiplex PCR; TCRdb stores just in-frame clones and leaves some out. The sample consists of 150,000 to 180,000 clones, 80% to 90% of them appearing once. The data originate from a study of blood T cell repertoires in COVID-19. Whole-study context: The analysed material was cDNA or gDNA that came from T cells, B-cell-depleted T cells, or PBMCs.

Source material: peripheral blood. The chain uses TRBV28 and TRBJ2-1; 7 positions match TRBD2. The source of this sequence is a middle-aged woman with acute or convalescent COVID-19. The CDR3 loop reads CASTRGSSGTYNEQFF. Written as DNA, the CDR3 is TGTGCCAGCACCCGGGGATCTAGCGGAACCTACAATGAGCAGTTCTTC.